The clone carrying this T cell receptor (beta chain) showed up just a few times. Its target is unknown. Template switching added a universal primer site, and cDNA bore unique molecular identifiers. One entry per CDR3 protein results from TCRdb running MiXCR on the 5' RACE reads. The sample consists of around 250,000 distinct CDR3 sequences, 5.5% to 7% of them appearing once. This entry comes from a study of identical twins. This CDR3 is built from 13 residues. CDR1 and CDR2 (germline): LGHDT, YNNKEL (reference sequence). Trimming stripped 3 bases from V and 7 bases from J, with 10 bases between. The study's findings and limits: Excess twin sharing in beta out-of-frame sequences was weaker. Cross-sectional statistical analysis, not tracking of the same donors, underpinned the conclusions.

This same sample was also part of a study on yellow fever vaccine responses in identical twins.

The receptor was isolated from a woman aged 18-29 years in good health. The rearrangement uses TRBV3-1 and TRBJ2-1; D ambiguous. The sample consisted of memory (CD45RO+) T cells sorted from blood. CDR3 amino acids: CASSHPKRNEQFF. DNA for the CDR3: TGTGCCAGCAGCCACCCTAAACGAAATGAGCAGTTCTTC.